The TCR beta chain described here comes from a study of blood T cell repertoires in COVID-19. Assay used: immunoSEQ multiplex PCR; TCRdb lists only in-frame clones, some missing. This sample has roughly 180,000 clones, with about four fifths found just once. Trimming pared 10 bases from V and 2 bases from J, leaving 14 bases between. Germline V lookup: CDR1 MNHNS, CDR2 SASEGT. This CDR3 region has 13 residues. This chain uses TRBV6-1 with TRBJ2-5; possibly TRBD2 for D (5 bases). Specimen: peripheral blood. The sequence was obtained from a man between 40 and 49 years old who had recovered from COVID-19. In DNA form, the CDR3 reads TGTGCCACCTGGACTGGCAGACAAGAGACCCAGTACTTC. It is translated as CATWTGRQETQYF.